The rows below give T cell receptor beta chains drawn from one sample of a study of blood T cells in healthy people across ages. TCRdb analysed the 5' RACE reads with MiXCR anew, one entry per CDR3 protein. The repertoire includes some 1.5 million distinct CDR3 sequences, 28% of them detected once, and about 8% sits in the top ten. Sequencing input: blood. The receptors shown here come from a woman aged 25 to 39 in good health. CDR3s leave out the opening cysteine and the closing phenylalanine or tryptophan.

V gene	J gene	CDR3 protein
TRBV27	TRBJ1-1	ASGQQGARTEAF
TRBV7-2	TRBJ1-2	ASSPDRGHRGYT
TRBV2	TRBJ2-5	ARGAEQETQY
TRBV20-1	TRBJ1-1	SAPRDYFTEAF
TRBV4-1	TRBJ2-5	ASSQEGREETQY
TRBV20-1	TRBJ2-5	SALTLGTQY
TRBV10-3	TRBJ1-1	AISESSASTEAF
TRBV9	TRBJ1-5	ASSREGGGQPQH
TRBV4-1	TRBJ2-1	ASSQSRGTSYNEQF
TRBV5-7	TRBJ2-4	ASSLPVLY
TRBV5-1	TRBJ1-1	ASSGGRSNTEAF
TRBV28	TRBJ1-2	ASRSTTGGPYGYT
TRBV6-5	TRBJ2-6	ASSYSAGISGANVLT
TRBV15	TRBJ2-3	ATSREGRSTDTQY
TRBV10-2	TRBJ2-1	ASSENGRRSGGNEQF
TRBV10-3	TRBJ2-3	AMLPGLATTDTQY
TRBV12-3/TRBV12-4	TRBJ2-1	ASSFSASNEQF
TRBV20-1	TRBJ2-3	SAEVAVGMPQY
TRBV6-1	TRBJ2-6	ASSKKLAGSSGANVLT
TRBV9	TRBJ2-5	ASSVEVADQETQY
TRBV14	TRBJ1-2	ASSPVGHVGPNYGYT
TRBV28	TRBJ1-1	ASSSRGPAF
TRBV3-1	TRBJ1-2	AGSQANYGYT
TRBV12-3/TRBV12-4	TRBJ2-2	ASKRTGELF
TRBV9	TRBJ2-7	ASSVGVAVSYEQY
TRBV20-1	TRBJ1-6	SARIQVGGNSPLH
TRBV18	TRBJ1-4	ASSPRQTNEKRF
TRBV30	.	AWSVEDRAGEQY
TRBV5-1	TRBJ1-1	ASNWRGQSNEAF
TRBV28	TRBJ2-5	ASSLGTGGRQETQY
TRBV11-2	TRBJ2-1	ASSISKETQF
TRBV12-3/TRBV12-4	TRBJ2-4	ASSLKGGVSYNEQY
TRBV7-6	TRBJ2-3	TSSLQRVGDTQD
TRBV6-6	TRBJ2-1	ASSDLAYNEQF
TRBV7-9	TRBJ1-5	ASSSDLYSNQPQH
TRBV29-1	TRBJ1-2	SVDRGRYDGYT
TRBV6-6	TRBJ2-3	ASRSGTGGTTDTQY
TRBV6-2/TRBV6-3	TRBJ2-1	ASLGYPSYNEQF
TRBV7-2	TRBJ2-7	ASSDGVASNSYEQY
TRBV7-6	TRBJ2-5	ASSTTGFGETQY
TRBV5-5	TRBJ2-7	AISQGQGEQY
TRBV29-1	TRBJ1-2	SVLEGYT
TRBV15	TRBJ2-7	ATSRLSGSYEQY
TRBV28	TRBJ2-1	ATLAPSSYNEQF
TRBV4-3	TRBJ2-1	ASSQGVGSSYNEQF
TRBV20-1	TRBJ2-1	SALWPGAHCNEQF
TRBV6-2/TRBV6-3	TRBJ2-5	ASSRTSREQY
TRBV20-1	TRBJ1-2	SARYGYGYT
TRBV6-6	TRBJ1-2	ASSGSVFYGYT
TRBV6-1	TRBJ1-1	ASRSARGASAEAF
TRBV18	TRBJ2-5	ASSPLSGTQY